The clone carrying this T cell receptor (beta chain) was observed a handful of times. Its antigen remains unknown. The data were obtained in a study of beta chain features in type 1 diabetes. As for the study in general: Cells sorted and examined across all samples totaled over 95 million. Whole-study findings and limits: TCRB CDR3 length was moderately but significantly reduced in all four CD4+ subsets of Type 1 diabetes patients. Any HLA type influence on TCRB rearrangement was left unresolved here. Whatever favoring of shorter templates PCR might show would apply equally to patients and controls.

CDR1 is SGDLS, CDR2 YYNGEE, per germline. The length of the CDR3 is 17 residues. V dropped 4 bases and J dropped 4; count of bases not matched to a gene: 12. TCRB transcripts that were expressed got sequenced, as all of the isolated RNA had been reverse transcribed. Produced via immunoSEQ multiplex PCR; TCRdb's table is partial and in-frame only. Altogether about 150,000 clones are present, about 10% being singletons, with the ten largest covering 0.7%. Averaging roughly 100 mL, one heparinised blood draw was given by each donor. The TCR sequence derives from a woman aged 25 to 39 with type 1 diabetes. V gene TRBV9 combines with J gene TRBJ2-3, with TRBD2 matching 10 bases. Sequences were obtained from central memory CD4+ T cells from blood. CDR3 in amino acids: CASSSTSGRAIADTQYF. In nucleotides, the CDR3 is TGTGCCAGCAGCTCAACAAGCGGGAGGGCCATTGCAGATACGCAGTATTTT.